Below are 13 T cell receptor beta chains sequenced from a single sample in a study of blood T cell repertoires in COVID-19. Assay used: immunoSEQ multiplex PCR; TCRdb lists only in-frame clones, some missing. The sample shows about 310,000 clones, 90% of them seen only once. Sequenced: peripheral blood. The receptor source for this set is a woman aged 40 to 49 with COVID-19, enrolled during active disease.

The gene calls are TRBV24-1 and TRBJ2-1; a weak D match, TRBD2 (6 bases). Germline V CDR1 and CDR2: KGHDR, SFDVKD. The CDR3 is made up of 14 amino acids. Trimming removed 0 bases at V and 7 bases at J, with 9 bases between. The CDR3 spells CATSDLPRGNEQFF. The CDR3 region has the DNA TGTGCCACCAGTGATTTGCCTCGGGGGAATGAGCAGTTCTTC.

The rearrangement uses TRBV5-5 and TRBJ1-2; 9 bases line up with TRBD1. After removal of 4 bases from V and 8 bases from J, the junction contained 6 bases not matched to a gene. The CDR3 runs to 13 residues. The V gene's germline CDR1 is SGHKS and CDR2 YYEKEE (reference sequence). The chain's CDR3 is CASSRDRGGGYTF. In DNA, the CDR3 is TGTGCCAGCAGCCGTGACAGGGGGGGCGGCTACACCTTC.

V usage is TRBV27 and J usage is TRBJ1-5; TRBD1 is a possible D gene (5 bases). This CDR3 contains 15 residues. The V end lost 3 bases, the J end lost 5 bases, and 14 bases lay between the germline ends. Germline CDR1 and CDR2: MNHEY and SMNVEV (reference sequence). CDR3 sequence (DNA): TGTGCCAGCAGTTTGTTCAGGGCCTCTCATCAGCCCCAGCATTTT. Protein sequence: CASSLFRASHQPQHF.

The chain recombines TRBV5-6 with TRBJ1-6; D is perhaps TRBD1 (6 bases). The CDR3 runs 14 residues. The germline V and J ends were trimmed by 1 base and 6 bases, with 8 bases remaining between them. Germline-derived CDR1 and CDR2 are SGHDT and YYEEEE. CDR3 coding DNA: TGTGCCAGCAGCTTGACAGGGCCTAATTCACCCCTCCACTTT. Protein product: CASSLTGPNSPLHF.

The chain is built from TRBV10-2 and TRBJ2-1; TRBD1 matches 9 bases. The CDR3 covers 16 residues. The V gene's germline CDR1 is WSHSY and CDR2 SAAADI. V dropped 8 bases and J dropped 2; count of bases not matched to a gene: 10. The DNA of the CDR3 is TGCGCCAGCGGGGGCTCCGGGACAGGGACCTACAATGAGCAGTTCTTC. This gives the protein CASGGSGTGTYNEQFF.

The chain couples TRBV6-2 or TRBV6-3 to TRBJ2-1, with TRBD1 matching over 9 bases. Trimming cost V 2 bases and J 8 bases; bases outside gene matches: 10. The CDR3 has 16 residues. Germline V gives CDR1 MNHEY, CDR2 SVGEGT. The CDR3 spells CASSYPITGGVDEQFF. CDR3 nucleotide sequence: TGTGCCAGCAGTTACCCCATAACAGGGGGCGTCGATGAGCAGTTCTTC.

The V and J genes are TRBV7-3 and TRBJ1-5; D possibly corresponds to TRBD1 (6 bases). Germline CDR1 is SGHTA and CDR2 is FQGTGA. The CDR3 covers 15 residues. V lost 5 bases and J lost 7, with 18 bases in between. The CDR3 protein is CASSPRDIVEQPQHF. Written as DNA, the CDR3 is TGTGCCAGCAGCCCCCGGGACATAGTCGAACAGCCCCAGCATTTT.

This chain joins TRBV11-2 and TRBJ1-1; no clear D. Between the trimmed V and J ends, which lost 3 bases and 0 bases, there was a span of 11 bases. CDR3 length: 15 amino acids. Germline V gene lookup returns CDR1 SGHAT and CDR2 FQNNGV. The CDR3 here is CASSFLVGVNTEAFF. The CDR3 DNA reads as TGTGCCAGCAGCTTTCTGGTGGGAGTGAACACTGAAGCTTTCTTT.

The rearrangement uses TRBV3-1 (or the pseudogene TRBV3-2) and TRBJ2-5; TRBD1 aligns across 8 bases. V shed 5 bases and J 2 bases; nucleotides not matched to a gene: 1. The V gene's germline CDR1 is LGHDT and CDR2 YNNKEL (reference sequence). The CDR3 has 13 residues. CDR3 nucleotides: TGTGCCAGCAGCAGGGACAGGCAAGAGACCCAGTACTTC. Residues: CASSRDRQETQYF.

CDR3 coding DNA: TGCGCCAGCAGCTTGTCAGGGGCAGCAACTAATGAAAAACTGTTTTTT. This encodes CASSLSGAATNEKLFF. The V call is TRBV5-1, the J call TRBJ1-4; tentatively, D is TRBD1 (6 bases). The CDR3 is made up of 16 amino acids. Trimming removed 1 base at V and 0 bases at J, with 10 bases between. Per the germline V gene, CDR1 is SGHRS and CDR2 is YFSETQ.

The chain links TRBV19 to TRBJ1-5, with D perhaps matching TRBD1 (5 bases). Germline lookup yields CDR1 LNHDA and CDR2 SQIVND (reference sequence). V was cut by 2 bases and J by 7 bases, with 9 bases left in between. The CDR3 runs 13 residues. CDR3 bases: TGTGCCAGTAGTATACAGGGTCTGCAGCCCCAGCATTTT. Translated, it gives CASSIQGLQPQHF.

The chain couples TRBV4-2 to TRBJ1-4, with D perhaps TRBD1 (6 bases). The CDR3 is made up of 18 amino acids. V shed 4 bases and J shed 6 bases, with 24 bases lying between them. Germline V gene lookup returns CDR1 LGHNA and CDR2 YNFKEQ. The CDR3 spells CASSPKLQGSRLDEKLFF. The CDR3 bases are TGTGCCAGCAGCCCAAAATTACAGGGTAGTAGGTTGGATGAAAAACTGTTTTTT.

This clone was seen a few times. The CDR3 sequence is CASSFTGQPQHF. CDR3 coding DNA: TGTGCCAGCAGTTTCACAGGGCAGCCCCAGCATTTT. The genes are TRBV28 and TRBJ1-5; D possibly corresponds to TRBD1 (6 bases). The germline V gene encodes CDR1 MDHEN and CDR2 SYDVKM. This CDR3 spans 12 amino acids. V dropped 3 bases and J dropped 7 bases, with 7 bases sitting between them.